Described below is a single TCR beta chain sequence and its context. Its antigen is currently not known. No per-base quality is available; no much larger clone lies one base away. Taken from the germline V gene (reference sequence), the CDR1 and CDR2 loops are LNHDA and SQIVND. Including cysteine and phenylalanine, the CDR3 has 17 amino acids. Only the CDR3 DNA stays, 51 bases, in frame from base 1. After removal of 6 bases from V and 4 bases from J, the junction retains 13 bases not matched to a gene. The data are from a study of blood T cell repertoires in COVID-19 (dated by TCRdb to about 2020). In terms of the full investigation: Samples from collaborators originated in the United States, Italy and Spain and spanned both the acute and convalescent phases of COVID-19. The material from the prospective study consisted of cDNA or gDNA derived from T cells, B-cell-depleted T cells, or PBMCs. Deeply sampled blood TCRbeta repertoires from subjects exposed to, actively infected with, or recovered from COVID-19 were included in the dataset. A freely available public database, intended as a resource for researchers studying the immune response to SARS-CoV-2, is where the repertoires were released. The samples were drawn from two sources: the first 160 participants of the ongoing ImmuneRACE study, and 1,000 to 1,500 subjects contributed by 6 global collaborators. Sample metadata almost always included a de-identified subject ID, COVID-19 status, age in years and sex. Where available, HLA class I and class II types were taken from metadata supplied by the sample provider and were not determined by assay-based typing.

TCRbeta CDR3 regions were amplified from genomic DNA by means of the immunoSEQ Assay, a bias-controlled multiplex PCR. The paper's processing steps were these. The number of nucleated cells in each sample was estimated from the amplification of reference gene primers within the assay. To quantify the absolute abundance of each unique TCRbeta CDR3 rearrangement, sequence reads were collapsed and filtered. For each sample, productive Simpson clonality was calculated as the square root of Simpson's diversity index over productive rearrangements. Imported from immuneACCESS, the table was reduced by TCRdb to in-frame sequences with V and J called. These copies leave out some clones; in studies compared against another copy, an unresolved V gene accounts for under half, and the cause of the remainder is not known. V, J and clone size derive from that table, while D and trimming were established from the DNA sequence. In this sample the table shows about 320,000 clones, 89% of which occur a single time. The ten biggest clones cover about 5% of the sample.

Enrolling through a virtual design, the prospective study's participants ranged in age from roughly 18 to 100 years and lived across 24 United States geographic areas. To assign participants to cohorts, the prospective study relied on clinical history that participants themselves reported in a screening survey and a study questionnaire. ImmuneRACE Cohort 3 recovered participants were defined by two consecutive negative NP/OP PCR tests, healthcare professional clearance, or symptom resolution. Each participant in the prospective study had whole blood, serum and a nasopharyngeal or oropharyngeal swab collected by mobile phlebotomists. Additional blood draws and questionnaires over an approximately 2-month period could optionally be provided by prospective study participants. Blood samples from the prospective study were shipped frozen or at room temperature prior to DNA extraction. Overall study results and their limits: Clinical and demographic metadata were provided uncurated, with the amount varying by source and participant.

The chain couples TRBV19 to TRBJ1-3; 9 bases in the middle match TRBD1. Sequencing was performed on PBMCs or T cells enriched from blood (not recorded which). This sequence originates from a man in his 60s who had recovered from COVID-19. The CDR3 protein sequence reads: CASSGTGNSLWGNTIYF. The nucleotides are TGTGCCAGTAGCGGGACAGGGAATTCTCTCTGGGGAAACACCATATATTTT.